This T cell receptor beta chain was found in a study of shared clonotypes between healthy human individuals. Notes on the study in general: Among donors, sharing of clonotypes was expected to be affected by sequencing depth.

For this clone: Antigen unknown.

Splitting of each subset's genomic DNA was done evenly across several immunoSEQ plates. Libraries were prepared by immunoSEQ multiplex PCR; TCRdb keeps only in-frame clonotypes and omits some of them. The sample records approximately 500,000 clones, approximately 78% being singletons. This TCR came from a woman aged 40 to 50 in good health. Some clones in this sample may be carry-over from other donors' samples. Sequences were obtained from PBMCs.

CDR3 sequence (DNA): TGTGCCAGCAGTTTAGAGGGGGAAAAACTGTTTTTT. Translation gives CASSLEGEKLFF. This chain connects TRBV27 to TRBJ1-4; TRBD1 might be the D (5 bases). The germline V gene has CDR1 MNHEY and CDR2 SMNVEV (reference sequence). This CDR3 region has 12 residues. V was cut by 2 bases and J by 8 bases, with 6 bases left in between. Based on the CDR3 plus reference TRBV27 and TRBJ1-4, the full variable domain is EAQVTQNPRYLITVTGKKLTVTCSQNMNHEYMSWYRQDPGLGLRQIYYSMNVEVTDKGDVPEGYKVSRKEKRNFPLILESPSPNQTSLYFCASSLEGEKLFFGSGTQLSVL.